What follows is one TCR beta chain and its context. No antigen is known for it. This sample is part of a study of cytomegalovirus exposure and HLA in healthy donors. General study findings and limits: It was reported that TCR beta sequences correctly inferred the HLA-A and HLA-B alleles for most subjects.

It was with 60 Vbeta and 13 Jbeta primers that the PCR ran. Clones were sequenced by immunoSEQ multiplex PCR, and TCRdb holds only the in-frame ones, with some missing. The data show approximately 130,000 clones, about 85% seen once. The CDR3 extends over 15 amino acids. From germline, CDR1 is SGHAT and CDR2 FQNNGV. V lost 0 bases to trimming and J lost 3 bases, with 8 bases between them. The sequence was obtained from a boy aged 5-17 years in good health and CMV-seronegative. The rearrangement uses TRBV11-2 and TRBJ2-2; D might be TRBD1 (5 bases). The material sequenced was PBMCs. As DNA, the CDR3 is TGTGCCAGCAGCTTAGAACAGGCCTACACCGGGGAGCTGTTTTTT. Residues: CASSLEQAYTGELFF.